Listed below are T cell receptor beta chains from one sample, sequenced in a study of T cells in narcolepsy. Some clones are missing from TCRdb's copy, which holds only in-frame ones; the method was immunoSEQ multiplex PCR. Of tens of thousands of clones listed, about 60% are singletons. Sequenced material: memory (CD45RA-) CD4+ T cells from blood. The source of these receptors is a human donor in good health. CDR3s include the opening cysteine and the closing phenylalanine or tryptophan. D genes are given only for firm matches. The size entry is marked missing in some rows and otherwise reads once, few, many or a size class.

clone_size | d_call | j_call | v_call | cdr3_nt | cdr3_aa
. | . | TRBJ2-1 | TRBV19 | TGTGCCAGTAGTATAGACCCGCAAAGGAATGAGCAGTTCTTC | CASSIDPQRNEQFF
. | TRBD1 | TRBJ1-1 | TRBV18 | TGTGCCAGCTCACCGTCCAGGACAGGGGACCCTGAAGCTTTCTTT | CASSPSRTGDPEAFF
. | . | TRBJ1-6 | TRBV28 | TGTGCCAGCACTGACCCCAGGGGCAATAGGTTAAGTTCACCCCTCCACTTT | CASTDPRGNRLSSPLHF
few | TRBD1 | TRBJ1-1 | TRBV7-8 | TGTGCCAGCAGCTTAGCGGACAGGGTTTTCGTGGGGCGGATGAACACTGAAGCTTTCTTT | CASSLADRVFVGRMNTEAFF
. | . | TRBJ2-7 | TRBV5-6 | TGTGCCAGCAGCTTGTCCCACGAGCAGTACTTC | CASSLSHEQYF
few | TRBD2 | TRBJ2-1 | TRBV11-2 | TGTGCCAGCAGCGGTGGATGGAGCGGGAGAGGTGAGCAGTTCTTC | CASSGGWSGRGEQFF
few | . | TRBJ2-2 | TRBV12-5 | TGTGCTAGCGGCAAACCAAACACCGGGGAGCTGTTTTTT | CASGKPNTGELFF
few | . | TRBJ1-3 | TRBV2 | TGTGCCAGCAGTGCAGGGACGCAAGGAAACACCATATATTTT | CASSAGTQGNTIYF
. | . | TRBJ2-2 | TRBV7-2 | TGTGCCAGCAGCTTAGTTAGTACCGGGGAGCTGTTTTTT | CASSLVSTGELFF
. | . | TRBJ2-6 | TRBV12-5 | TGTGCTAGTGGTTTGAAGGCGGGTCCGGGATCTGGGGCCAACGTCCTGACTTTC | CASGLKAGPGSGANVLTF
once | . | TRBJ1-6 | TRBV5-1 | TGCGCCAGCAGCCTCGAAGGGCATAATTCACCCCTCCACTTT | CASSLEGHNSPLHF
. | . | TRBJ2-2 | TRBV2 | TGTGCCAGCATGAGGCTAATGAACACCGGGGAGCTGTTTTTT | CASMRLMNTGELFF
. | TRBD2 | TRBJ2-5 | TRBV5-1 | TGCGCCAGCAGCTTGGAAGGGCGGGGGGGCCTGGAGACCCAGTACTTC | CASSLEGRGGLETQYF
. | . | TRBJ1-3 | TRBV4-1 | TGCGCCAGCAGCCAAGATCCCCTAGGCTCTCCTGGAAACACCATATATTTT | CASSQDPLGSPGNTIYF
. | . | TRBJ2-7 | TRBV5-4 | TGTGCCAGCAGCTTGGCCGGGGGCCGGGGCTACGAGCAGTACTTC | CASSLAGGRGYEQYF
once | TRBD2 | TRBJ2-7 | TRBV29-1 | TGCAGCGTTGTGACTAGCGGGCCCTACGAGCAGTACTTC | CSVVTSGPYEQYF
few | TRBD1 | TRBJ1-6 | TRBV19 | TGTGCCAGTAGTCGCTGGACAGGGGGCGGCTCACCCCTCCACTTT | CASSRWTGGGSPLHF
. | TRBD1 | TRBJ1-1 | TRBV29-1 | TGCAGCGTTAAGACAGGGAAGACTGAAGCTTTCTTT | CSVKTGKTEAFF
. | . | TRBJ2-1 | TRBV30 | TGTGCCTGCGCGTCCCTCAATGAGCAGTTCTTC | CACASLNEQFF
. | . | TRBJ2-1 | TRBV11-2 | TGTGCCAGCAGCTCCCAGCGGAGCTCCTACAATGAGCAGTTCTTC | CASSSQRSSYNEQFF
. | . | TRBJ2-7 | TRBV18 | TGTGCCAGCTCACCGTCTAGGGGAAACTACGAGCAGTACTTC | CASSPSRGNYEQYF
. | TRBD1 | TRBJ1-1 | TRBV7-2 | TGTGCCAGCAGTCCCAGAGGCCGGGACAGGGCTTTCTTT | CASSPRGRDRAFF
once | . | TRBJ1-3 | TRBV7-8 | TGTGCCAGCAGCCCAAGCCTAGAAAGGGGAAACACCATATATTTT | CASSPSLERGNTIYF
. | . | TRBJ2-1 | TRBV6-1 | TGTGCCAGCAAAAGTTTGGCATCCCTTTCCAATGAGCAGTTCTTC | CASKSLASLSNEQFF
few | . | TRBJ1-5 | TRBV2 | TGTGCCAGCAGCAGCGCGTATAGCAATCAGCCCCAGCATTTT | CASSSAYSNQPQHF
. | . | TRBJ2-7 | TRBV6-1 | TGTGCCAGCAGTGAAGCGTTCCCTGGATACGAGCAGTACTTC | CASSEAFPGYEQYF
. | . | TRBJ2-1 | TRBV29-1 | TGCAGCGGAACCCAGGGACCGGGAAGTAACAATGAGCAGTTCTTC | CSGTQGPGSNNEQFF
. | . | TRBJ2-7 | TRBV6-5 | TGTGCCAGTGGCGGGTCCGCCTACTACGAGCAGTACTTC | CASGGSAYYEQYF
few | TRBD1 | TRBJ2-7 | TRBV11-2 | TGTGCCAGCAGCCCGGGACAGCTGCAGTACTTC | CASSPGQLQYF
few | . | TRBJ1-1 | TRBV2 | TGTGCCAGCAGGGCCCTTGGGGGGGCCCTCACTGAAGCTTTCTTT | CASRALGGALTEAFF
. | . | TRBJ2-5 | TRBV13 | TGTGCCAGCAGCTTACCCGGGCCCGGGACCCAGTACTTC | CASSLPGPGTQYF
. | . | TRBJ2-6 | TRBV7-2 | TGTGCCAGCAGCTTAAGAAGCTCTGGGGCCAACGTCCTGACTTTC | CASSLRSSGANVLTF
few | TRBD1 | TRBJ2-6 | TRBV4-3 | TGCGCCAGCAGCCAATCGACAGGGGCTGGGGCCAACGTCCTGACTTTC | CASSQSTGAGANVLTF
once | . | TRBJ2-1 | TRBV2 | TGTGCCAGCAGTGGGTTAGACGCTCCCAATGAGCAGTTCTTC | CASSGLDAPNEQFF
few | TRBD2 | TRBJ2-5 | TRBV7-9 | TGTGCCAGCAGCCCTAGTGGCGGGGGGGGAGAAGAGACCCAGTACTTC | CASSPSGGGGEETQYF
. | TRBD1 | TRBJ2-7 | TRBV10-3 | TGTGCCATCAGTGAAACGCTAGTGGGACAGGGCGCCTACGAGCAGTACTTC | CAISETLVGQGAYEQYF
. | . | TRBJ1-1 | TRBV7-3 | TGTGCCAGCAGCTTAGGGCTTAACGCTGAAGCTTTCTTT | CASSLGLNAEAFF
. | . | TRBJ1-2 | TRBV27 | TGTGCCAGCCGTTCAGGGAACTATGGCTACACCTTC | CASRSGNYGYTF
. | . | TRBJ2-1 | TRBV5-1 | TGCGCCAGCAGCTTAAGCCCGACTGAGGAGCAGTTCTTC | CASSLSPTEEQFF
. | . | TRBJ1-6 | TRBV30 | TGTGCCTGGAGGCAGGGAGATGGATCACCCCTCCACTTT | CAWRQGDGSPLHF
few | . | TRBJ2-6 | TRBV5-1 | TGCGCCAGCACCGCTCGGGGGCAAACCTCCCCTGGGGCCAACGTCCTGACTTTC | CASTARGQTSPGANVLTF
few | . | TRBJ1-4 | TRBV2 | TGTGCCAGCAGGGTGACTAATGAAAAACTGTTTTTT | CASRVTNEKLFF
. | . | TRBJ1-6 | TRBV7-6 | TGTGCCAGCAGCTACGGGGGTCGAGAATCACCCCTCCACTTT | CASSYGGRESPLHF
few | TRBD1 | TRBJ1-2 | TRBV5-1 | TGCGCCAGCAGCTTGGGGACAGGGGGCTATGGCTACACCTTC | CASSLGTGGYGYTF
. | . | TRBJ2-5 | TRBV5-4 | TGTGCCAGCAGCTTGCAGGCACAAGAGACCCAGTACTTC | CASSLQAQETQYF
. | TRBD1 | TRBJ2-2 | TRBV11-2 | TGTGCCAGCAGTTTAACACAGGGGGCTGCCGGGGAGCTGTTTTTT | CASSLTQGAAGELFF
. | . | TRBJ1-1 | TRBV6-1 | TGTGCCAGCAAAAGAAAGGGCACTGAAGCTTTCTTT | CASKRKGTEAFF
. | TRBD2 | TRBJ2-6 | TRBV7-6 | TGTGCCAGCAGCTTAGTGGGGAGCGGGACTGGGGCCAACGTCCTGACTTTC | CASSLVGSGTGANVLTF
few | TRBD1 | TRBJ1-2 | TRBV9 | TGTGCCAGCAGCCGACAGGGTGGCTACACCTTC | CASSRQGGYTF
. | TRBD2 | TRBJ2-7 | TRBV13 | TGTGCCAGCAGCTTGACCGGAAGACTAGCGGGAAGATCCTACGAGCAGTACTTC | CASSLTGRLAGRSYEQYF
. | TRBD1 | TRBJ2-4 | TRBV9 | TGTGCCAGCAGCCCCCAGGGGGACAAAAACATTCAGTACTTC | CASSPQGDKNIQYF
few | TRBD2 | TRBJ2-3 | TRBV5-1 | TGCGCCAGCAGCCCTAGACTAGCGGGAGGAGGCACAGATACGCAGTATTTT | CASSPRLAGGGTDTQYF
once | TRBD2 | TRBJ2-5 | TRBV25-1 | TGTGCCAGCAGTGAATATCTGGGCGGGGGGGCCCCAGAGACCCAGTACTTC | CASSEYLGGGAPETQYF